A selection of T cell receptor beta chains follows, all from one sample in a study of beta chain features in type 1 diabetes. TCRdb's copy holds only in-frame clones and misses some; the assay was immunoSEQ multiplex PCR. Among around 97,000 clones listed, around 30% were seen once. The sequencing input was central memory CD4+ T cells from blood. These receptors all come from a young woman with type 1 diabetes. CDR3s include the opening cysteine and the closing phenylalanine or tryptophan. A D gene is named only where the DNA matches it firmly. Clone size, where shown, is once, few, many, or a class for clones that have expanded.

CAWTTGGSNEKLFF	TGTGCCTGGACGACGGGGGGCTCTAATGAAAAACTGTTTTTT	TRBV30	few	TRBJ1-4	-
CASSPPGGGQETQYF	TGTGCCAGCAGTCCACCGGGAGGCGGACAAGAGACCCAGTACTTC	TRBV28	few	TRBJ2-5	TRBD2
CASSLDRAGAYEQYF	TGTGCCAGCAGCTTGGACCGGGCGGGAGCCTACGAGCAGTACTTC	TRBV5-4	-	TRBJ2-7	TRBD2
CASSGPEGASYEQYF	TGTGCCAGCAGCGGCCCGGAGGGGGCCTCCTACGAGCAGTACTTC	TRBV9	-	TRBJ2-7	-
CASQGGASSGNTIYF	TGTGCCAGCCAGGGCGGAGCGAGCTCTGGAAACACCATATATTTT	TRBV11-2	few	TRBJ1-3	-
CASSIYPRAGGPLSWNEQFF	TGTGCCAGTAGTATATACCCTCGGGCGGGAGGGCCTCTAAGCTGGAATGAGCAGTTCTTC	TRBV19	-	TRBJ2-1	TRBD2
CASSQQRSNYGYTF	TGTGCCAGCAGTCAACAGCGCTCTAACTATGGCTACACCTTC	TRBV14	-	TRBJ1-2	-
CASSPPGLAGYNEQFF	TGTGCCAGCAGTCCCCCGGGACTAGCGGGTTACAATGAGCAGTTCTTC	TRBV7-2	few	TRBJ2-1	TRBD2
CAWMIGLLNNEQFF	TGTGCCTGGATGATCGGACTACTTAACAATGAGCAGTTCTTC	TRBV30	-	TRBJ2-1	-
CASSRTSGTNGELFF	TGTGCCAGCAGCCGGACTAGCGGGACAAACGGGGAGCTGTTTTTT	TRBV5-4	-	TRBJ2-2	TRBD2
CSVAGASIFTDTQYF	TGCAGCGTTGCTGGGGCATCTATATTCACAGATACGCAGTATTTT	TRBV29-1	few	TRBJ2-3	-
CASTYNRGGVNEQFF	TGTGCCAGCACATATAACAGGGGGGGGGTTAATGAGCAGTTCTTC	TRBV28	few	TRBJ2-1	-
CASSEFRLGNQETQYF	TGTGCCAGCAGTGAATTCCGGCTCGGGAATCAAGAGACCCAGTACTTC	TRBV25-1	-	TRBJ2-5	-
CASSQAWGRVSEQYF	TGTGCCAGCAGCCAAGCCTGGGGCAGGGTATCCGAGCAGTACTTC	TRBV14	few	TRBJ2-7	-
CASSAAGGRVNEQFF	TGTGCCAGCAGCGCGGCGGGGGGGCGCGTAAATGAGCAGTTCTTC	TRBV9	-	TRBJ2-1	TRBD2
CASSLSRLAGGGDTQYF	TGTGCCAGCAGTTTATCGAGACTAGCGGGAGGTGGAGATACGCAGTATTTT	TRBV28	few	TRBJ2-3	TRBD2
CAWSGVYEQYF	TGTGCCTGGAGCGGGGTCTACGAGCAGTACTTC	TRBV30	few	TRBJ2-7	-
CAWSKGAYTEAFF	TGTGCCTGGAGTAAGGGGGCTTATACTGAAGCTTTCTTT	TRBV30	few	TRBJ1-1	TRBD1
CASSDRGKVPYEQYF	TGTGCCAGCAGCGACAGGGGGAAGGTCCCCTACGAGCAGTACTTC	TRBV6-5	few	TRBJ2-7	TRBD1
CASSLVRGTGNTEAFF	TGTGCCAGCAGCCTGGTGAGGGGGACCGGTAACACTGAAGCTTTCTTT	TRBV2	-	TRBJ1-1	-
CASSFDISNQPQHF	TGTGCCAGCAGCTTTGACATTAGCAATCAGCCCCAGCATTTT	TRBV6-6	-	TRBJ1-5	-
CASSRQGYGYTF	TGTGCCAGCAGTCGACAGGGCTATGGCTACACCTTC	TRBV25-1	-	TRBJ1-2	TRBD1
CASGRTGGNTEAFF	TGTGCCAGCGGGCGGACAGGGGGGAACACTGAAGCTTTCTTT	TRBV28	-	TRBJ1-1	TRBD1
CAWSRGLGADTQYF	TGTGCCTGGAGTAGGGGACTAGGGGCAGATACGCAGTATTTT	TRBV30	-	TRBJ2-3	TRBD2
CASNNRGGKNIQYF	TGTGCCAGCAACAACAGGGGTGGCAAAAACATTCAGTACTTC	TRBV28	few	TRBJ2-4	TRBD1
CASSQDPPGTGAYNEQFF	TGCGCCAGCAGCCAAGATCCCCCCGGGACAGGGGCCTACAATGAGCAGTTCTTC	TRBV4-3	-	TRBJ2-1	TRBD1
CASRLAGGQYNEQFF	TGTGCCAGCAGGCTAGCGGGAGGGCAGTACAATGAGCAGTTCTTC	TRBV27	-	TRBJ2-1	TRBD2
CASSQDFPGYNEQFF	TGTGCCAGCAGCCAAGATTTTCCGGGATACAATGAGCAGTTCTTC	TRBV14	-	TRBJ2-1	-
CSLGGADTQYF	TGCAGCCTTGGAGGCGCAGATACGCAGTATTTT	TRBV29-1	few	TRBJ2-3	-
CASREREGQGGELFF	TGCGCCAGCAGAGAGCGGGAGGGCCAAGGCGGGGAGCTGTTTTTT	TRBV5-1	few	TRBJ2-2	TRBD2
CASSPSEGANYGYTF	TGTGCCAGCAGCCCCTCCGAGGGGGCCAACTATGGCTACACCTTC	TRBV11-2	-	TRBJ1-2	TRBD1
CASSRQDTGSGGYTF	TGTGCCAGCTCACGTCAAGATACAGGGTCCGGTGGCTACACCTTC	TRBV18	-	TRBJ1-2	-
CASSAGQGYQLGETQYF	TGCGCCAGCAGCGCGGGACAGGGTTATCAATTAGGCGAGACCCAGTACTTC	TRBV5-1	few	TRBJ2-5	TRBD1
CASSRDRGNTEAFF	TGTGCCAGCAGCCGGGACAGGGGGAACACTGAAGCTTTCTTT	TRBV7-3	-	TRBJ1-1	TRBD1
CAWSGTSGRRFTGELFF	TGTGCCTGGAGTGGGACTAGCGGGAGGCGCTTCACCGGGGAGCTGTTTTTT	TRBV30	few	TRBJ2-2	TRBD2
CASSSGLAGGVETQYF	TGTGCCAGCAGCTCGGGACTAGCGGGAGGAGTAGAGACCCAGTACTTC	TRBV2	few	TRBJ2-5	TRBD2